The 23 T cell receptor beta chains below all came from one sample that was sequenced in a study of CD8 T cells in ankylosing spondylitis. Via MiXCR, TCRdb re-called the 5' RACE reads, giving one row per CDR3 protein. The table lists around 18,000 distinct CDR3 sequences, roughly 8% of them singletons. Material for sequencing was blood. The receptors stem from a male donor with ankylosing spondylitis or in good health (not recorded which).

The chain is built from TRBV20-1 and TRBJ2-1, with no clear D. V gave up 1 base and J gave up 2 bases, with 0 bases separating them. In germline, CDR1 is DFQATT, CDR2 SNEGSKA (reference sequence). The CDR3 totals 11 residues. CDR3 sequence reads: CSARAYNEQFF. CDR3 nucleotide sequence: TGCAGTGCTAGAGCCTACAATGAGCAGTTCTTC.

This clonotype showed up many times. CDR3 sequence (DNA): TGTGCCAGCAGCCCTCAAGGACAAATTCCCTACGAGCAGTACTTC. Translated: CASSPQGQIPYEQYF. The chain uses TRBV7-9 and TRBJ2-7; D possibly corresponds to TRBD1 (5 bases). The CDR3 extends over 15 amino acids. Trimming stripped 5 bases from V and 2 bases from J, with 16 bases between. Germline CDR1 SEHNR, CDR2 FQNEAQ (reference sequence).

This clonotype was recorded many times. This sequence joins TRBV20-1 and TRBJ2-1; 8 bases align to TRBD2. The V gene end was trimmed by 0 bases and the J gene end by 7 bases; junction bases not matched to a gene: 8. This CDR3 contains 15 residues. Germline CDR1 is DFQATT and CDR2 is SNEGSKA (reference sequence). The CDR3 is CSARDARGGPNEQFF. In DNA, the CDR3 is TGCAGTGCTAGAGATGCCCGGGGGGGCCCGAATGAGCAGTTCTTC.

This clonotype was seen only a few times. CDR3 sequence reads: CSAIRDTDSYEQYF. The DNA of the CDR3 is TGCAGCGCCATTCGGGACACGGACTCCTACGAGCAGTACTTC. The chain carries TRBV29-1 and TRBJ2-7; tentatively, D is TRBD1 (6 bases). CDR1 is SQVTM and CDR2 is ANQGSEA in the germline V gene. The germline V and J ends were trimmed by 7 bases and 0 bases, with 16 bases remaining between them. The CDR3 length is 14 residues.

This clonotype is deemed medium-sized. The V call is TRBV20-1, the J call TRBJ2-1, with a tentative D call TRBD2 (6 bases). V was shortened by 3 bases and J by 6 bases, with 18 bases between the two germline ends. CDR3 length equals 15 residues. Per the germline V gene, CDR1 is DFQATT and CDR2 is SNEGSKA (reference sequence). The CDR3 coding sequence is TGCAGTGCTAGGCCCCCTGGCGGGATAGTCAATGAGCAGTTCTTC. Its protein is CSARPPGGIVNEQFF.

This clonotype was observed at least ten times. The chain couples TRBV28 to TRBJ1-1; TRBD1 is a possible D gene (5 bases). Trimming left V 3 bases short and J 1 base short, with 15 bases between. The germline gives CDR1 MDHEN, CDR2 SYDVKM. This CDR3 has 16 amino acids. The CDR3: CASSFPDDRPNTEAFF. CDR3 coding DNA: TGTGCCAGCAGTTTCCCCGATGACAGACCGAACACTGAAGCTTTCTTT.

This clonotype came up many times. V gene TRBV7-2 combines with J gene TRBJ2-4; TRBD2 aligns across 7 bases. This CDR3 spans 14 amino acids. The V segment lost 3 bases and the J segment 5 bases; nucleotides outside the gene matches: 4. Germline V gene data show CDR1 as SGHTA and CDR2 as FQGNSA. Written as DNA, the CDR3 is TGTGCCAGCAGCTTGGGGCTAGCGGAAAACATTCAGTACTTC. Its translation: CASSLGLAENIQYF.

This clonotype appeared a few times. This sequence joins TRBV6-5 and TRBJ2-7; the D gene is possibly TRBD1 (8 bases). Trimming stripped 3 bases from V and 4 bases from J, with 19 bases between. The CDR3 runs 16 residues. Germline values: CDR1 MNHEY, CDR2 SVGAGI. The CDR3 bases are TGTGCCAGCAGTTATGTCGTCAGGGGGCGGGGGTACGAGCAGTACTTC. Residues: CASSYVVRGRGYEQYF.

This clonotype was seen many times. This chain connects TRBV20-1 to TRBJ2-1; 8 nucleotides match TRBD2. Germline V gene sequence: CDR1 DFQATT, CDR2 SNEGSKA (reference sequence). The V and J ends lost 2 bases and 4 bases, in that order; junction bases with no gene match: 7. This CDR3 has 15 amino acids. The CDR3 reads CSARPLAGHYNEQFF. The CDR3 region has the DNA TGCAGTGCTAGACCGCTAGCGGGCCATTACAATGAGCAGTTCTTC.

This rearrangement joins TRBV20-1 to TRBJ2-5; D ambiguous. Germline CDR1 is DFQATT and CDR2 is SNEGSKA (reference sequence). Trimming took off 6 bases at V and 1 base at J, with 12 bases between the two ends. CDR3 length equals 13 residues. DNA of the CDR3: TGCAGTGCGAGAAGGCCCCTCCAAGAGACCCAGTACTTC. Its protein is CSARRPLQETQYF.

J is TRBJ2-7 and V is TRBV20-1, with TRBD2 matching 10 bases. Trimming cost V 3 bases and J 4 bases; bases outside gene matches: 6. Per the germline V gene, CDR1 is DFQATT and CDR2 is SNEGSKA (reference sequence). The CDR3 contains 14 residues. In nucleotides, the CDR3 is TGCAGTGCTAGTGCCCAGCGGGAGGGGTACGAGCAGTACTTC. Its protein is CSASAQREGYEQYF.

The table lists this clonotype with many counts. This sequence joins TRBV4-3 and TRBJ1-5, with D perhaps matching TRBD1 (6 bases). The germline V and J ends were trimmed by 0 bases and 7 bases, with 13 bases remaining between them. This CDR3 region has 15 residues. Germline V lookup: CDR1 LGHNA, CDR2 YSLEER. The CDR3 DNA reads as TGCGCCAGCAGCCAAGATTTCTCCAGGGGACAGCCCCAGCATTTT. Translated: CASSQDFSRGQPQHF.

This chain joins TRBV4-3 and TRBJ2-5; no clear D gene. Germline V gene lookup returns CDR1 LGHNA and CDR2 YSLEER. V was shortened by 0 bases and J by 5 bases, with 7 bases between the two germline ends. This CDR3 has 13 amino acids. The CDR3 DNA reads as TGCGCCAGCAGCCAAGATATCGGCGAGACCCAGTACTTC. Amino acids: CASSQDIGETQYF.

The chain employs TRBV4-2 and TRBJ2-7; the D gene could be TRBD1 or TRBD2 (5 bases each). The CDR3 runs 13 residues. V was clipped by 0 bases and J by 4 bases, with 7 bases between them. From germline, CDR1 is LGHNA and CDR2 YNFKEQ. CDR3 sequence (DNA): TGTGCCAGCAGCCAAGATGGGGGATACGAGCAGTACGTC. It encodes CASSQDGGYEQYV.

This clonotype was detected a few times. The chain employs TRBV10-2 and TRBJ1-5; D might be TRBD1 (6 bases). The CDR3 covers 14 residues. Germline V CDR1 and CDR2: WSHSY, SAAADI. V dropped 3 bases and J dropped 6 bases, with 12 bases sitting between them. This CDR3 reads CASSESGAGQPQHF. Written as DNA, the CDR3 is TGCGCCAGCAGTGAATCGGGGGCGGGTCAGCCCCAGCATTTT.

V and J are TRBV29-1 and TRBJ2-7, with D perhaps being TRBD1 or TRBD2 (5 bases each). CDR3 length: 12 amino acids. In germline, CDR1 is SQVTM, CDR2 ANQGSEA. Trimming removed 4 bases at V and 2 bases at J, with 9 bases between. CDR3 DNA: TGCAGCGTTGGGGGACCTCCCTACGAGCAGTACTTC. It translates to CSVGGPPYEQYF.

This clonotype was seen a few times. One end of the junction varies from germline; a read error may be responsible. This chain connects TRBV7-7 to TRBJ2-1; a weak D match, TRBD2 (7 bases). Germline V gene sequence: CDR1 SSHAT, CDR2 FNYEAQ (reference sequence). This CDR3 region has 16 residues. The CDR3 spells CASSPRGPSSYNEQFF. CDR3 bases: TGTGCTAGCAGCCCGCGGGGGCCGAGCTCCTACAATGAGCAGTTCTTC.

The chain uses TRBV12-5 and TRBJ2-2, with D possibly being TRBD1 (6 bases). From germline, CDR1 is LGHNT and CDR2 FRNRAP. V was cut by 6 bases and J by 3 bases, with 14 bases left in between. This CDR3 comprises 15 residues. The CDR3 protein is CASGTGQGDTGELFF. In DNA form, the CDR3 reads TGTGCTAGTGGCACAGGGCAGGGCGACACCGGGGAGCTGTTTTTT.

In this sample, this clonotype turned up a few times. V and J are TRBV20-1 and TRBJ2-1; 7 bases match TRBD2. This CDR3 contains 19 residues. The trim removed 1 base at V and 2 bases at J, leaving 17 bases unmatched. Looked up from germline, CDR1 is DFQATT and CDR2 is SNEGSKA (reference sequence). The CDR3 region has the DNA TGCAGTGCTAGAGCGCAGGGCGGCCCGGGGAGGGGAACCTACAATGAGCAGTTCTTC. Its protein product is CSARAQGGPGRGTYNEQFF.

The chain links TRBV7-2 to TRBJ2-7; 12 nucleotides line up with TRBD1. This CDR3 is built from 15 residues. V lost 1 base to trimming and J lost 5 bases; unmatched junction nucleotides: 3. Germline-derived CDR1 and CDR2 are SGHTA and FQGNSA. For the CDR3, the DNA is TGTGCCAGCAGCTTAGTCGGGGACAGGGGGCACGAGCAGTACTTC. This sequence encodes CASSLVGDRGHEQYF.

This chain joins TRBV5-4 and TRBJ2-5; D perhaps matches TRBD1 (6 bases). Germline V gives CDR1 SGHNT, CDR2 YYREEE (reference sequence). V lost 0 bases, J lost 5 bases, and 11 bases lay in between. The CDR3 covers 14 residues. CDR3 sequence: CASSLDRVRETQYF. Here the CDR3 DNA reads TGTGCCAGCAGCTTGGACAGGGTCCGGGAGACCCAGTACTTC.

This clonotype occurred many times. The chain is built from TRBV27 and TRBJ1-1; the match to TRBD1 covers 8 bases. V was pared by 3 bases and J by 5 bases, with 5 bases of the junction left unmatched. CDR3 length: 14 amino acids. From germline, CDR1 is MNHEY and CDR2 SMNVEV (reference sequence). The CDR3 is CASSLGQAMTEAFF. DNA of the CDR3: TGTGCCAGCAGTTTGGGACAGGCCATGACTGAAGCTTTCTTT.

There are a few counts of this clonotype. The V and J genes are TRBV9 and TRBJ2-1, with D possibly TRBD1 on 5 matching bases. The CDR3 is 16 residues long. Trimming removed 0 bases from V and 2 bases from J, with 12 bases in between. Germline-derived CDR1 and CDR2 are SGDLS and YYNGEE. The CDR3 DNA follows: TGTGCCAGCAGCGTAGGGGGCTCTATCCCCTACAATGAGCAGTTCTTC. As protein: CASSVGGSIPYNEQFF.